This is a list of T cell receptor beta chains from one sample in a study of shared clonotypes between healthy human individuals. Profiled with immunoSEQ multiplex PCR; TCRdb holds only in-frame clones, not every one. Here the sample spans about 1 million clones, under 80% being singletons. Source material: memory CD4+ T cells sorted from blood. Receptor source: a man aged 18 to 29 in good health. CDR3s include the opening cysteine and the closing phenylalanine or tryptophan. A D gene is named only where the DNA matches it firmly. Clone size, where shown, is once, few, many, or a class for clones that have expanded.

TRBV5-1	NA	TRBJ1-1	NA	CASSLVPGGMGTEAFF	TGCGCCAGCAGCTTGGTCCCCGGGGGCATGGGCACTGAAGCTTTCTTT
TRBV4-1	once	TRBJ2-2	TRBD2	CASSLQGLAGGATGELFF	TGCGCCAGCAGCCTACAGGGACTAGCGGGAGGGGCCACCGGGGAGCTGTTTTTT
TRBV5-1	NA	TRBJ2-3	NA	CASSLTGLSTDTQYF	TGCGCCAGCAGCCTAACAGGTCTAAGCACAGATACGCAGTATTTT
TRBV5-3	NA	TRBJ2-5	TRBD1	CARRRTGTGEETQYF	TGTGCCAGAAGAAGGACCGGGACAGGGGAAGAGACCCAGTACTTC
TRBV7-9	NA	TRBJ1-1	NA	CASSPLLRYTEAFF	TGTGCCAGCAGCCCACTCTTACGGTACACTGAAGCTTTCTTT
TRBV5-1	NA	TRBJ2-2	NA	CASSLVPGANTGELFF	TGCGCCAGCAGCTTGGTCCCGGGGGCGAACACCGGGGAGCTGTTTTTT
TRBV28	NA	TRBJ1-5	TRBD1	CASKTPGQGAHQPQHF	TGTGCCAGCAAAACCCCGGGACAGGGGGCTCATCAGCCCCAGCATTTT
TRBV7-2	NA	TRBJ2-5	NA	CASSLVGLRDGTQYF	TGTGCCAGCAGCTTAGTGGGCTTACGGGATGGGACCCAGTACTTC
TRBV7-2	NA	TRBJ2-7	TRBD2	CASSSKGTSGSLHEQYF	TGTGCCAGCAGCTCAAAGGGGACTAGCGGGAGCCTACACGAGCAGTACTTC
TRBV4-1	NA	TRBJ2-1	NA	CASSQDSQGSYNEQFF	TGCGCCAGCAGCCAAGATTCACAGGGCTCCTACAATGAGCAGTTCTTC